The 16 T cell receptor beta chains below come from one sample, sequenced in a study of technical replicates of blood from a handful of donors. Data came from immunoSEQ multiplex PCR; TCRdb stores just in-frame clones and leaves some out. The profile shows fewer than 100,000 clones, 75% to 95% of them singletons. The sample consisted of T cells isolated from PBMCs. The receptors stem from a human donor in good health.

The CDR3 nucleotides are TGCGCCAGCAGCTGGGGGTCGGGGCCATGGGGAGGAAACACTGAAGCTTTCTTT. Amino acid sequence: CASSWGSGPWGGNTEAFF. This chain links TRBV4-1 with TRBJ1-1; a weak D match, TRBD1 (5 bases). V lost 5 bases, J lost 2 bases, and 24 bases lay in between. The germline CDR1 and CDR2 sequences are MGHRA and YSYEKL. The CDR3 contains 18 residues.

The chain joins TRBV27 to TRBJ1-5; a weak D match, TRBD1 (6 bases). The V gene's germline CDR1 is MNHEY and CDR2 SMNVEV (reference sequence). V was trimmed by 6 bases and J by 6 bases, leaving 21 bases between them. This CDR3 region has 16 residues. As DNA, the CDR3 is TGTGCCAGCAGCCCCGATTCAGGGGATTGGGGTCAGCCCCAGCATTTT. It encodes CASSPDSGDWGQPQHF.

The chain joins TRBV6-1 to TRBJ2-5, with D maybe TRBD2 (6 bases). The CDR3 sequence is 14 residues long. Trimming cost V 4 bases and J 1 base, with 10 bases left between them. The germline V gene encodes CDR1 MNHNS and CDR2 SASEGT. CDR3 DNA: TGTGCCAGCAGTGGGAGACTAGTCCAAGAGACCCAGTACTTC. It specifies CASSGRLVQETQYF.

The J gene is TRBJ2-7, the V gene TRBV19; 10 bases are shared with TRBD1. The CDR3 extends over 14 amino acids. CDR1 is LNHDA and CDR2 is SQIVND in the germline V gene (reference sequence). J was trimmed by 6 bases and V by 4 bases; bases with no gene match: 6. This CDR3 reads CASSTGTGVGEQYF. In nucleotides, the CDR3 is TGTGCCAGTAGTACCGGGACAGGGGTCGGCGAGCAGTACTTC. The whole variable domain, filled in from reference TRBV19 and TRBJ2-7, reads DGGITQSPKYLFRKEGQNVTLSCEQNLNHDAMYWYRQDPGQGLRLIYYSQIVNDFQKGDIAEGYSVSREKKESFPLTVTSAQKNPTAFYLCASSTGTGVGEQYFGPGTRLTVT.

The sample holds a few counts of this clone. V is TRBV19 and J is TRBJ2-7; maybe TRBD1 (5 bases). This CDR3 has 15 amino acids. Trimming took off 2 bases at V and 5 bases at J, with 16 bases between the two ends. Germline V gives CDR1 LNHDA, CDR2 SQIVND (reference sequence). CDR3 region: CASSINAGPVHEQYF. CDR3 DNA sequence: TGTGCCAGTAGTATAAACGCAGGGCCGGTTCACGAGCAGTACTTC.

This chain links TRBV5-1 with TRBJ2-5; maybe TRBD2 (6 bases). This CDR3 contains 14 residues. V lost 0 bases and J lost 5, with 11 bases in between. Per the germline V gene, CDR1 is SGHRS and CDR2 is YFSETQ. CDR3: CASSLVSGVETQYF. The CDR3 region has the DNA TGCGCCAGCAGCTTGGTCTCGGGGGTGGAGACCCAGTACTTC.

This chain links TRBV30 with TRBJ1-1; D is possibly TRBD1 (6 bases). This CDR3 has 13 amino acids. The germline V and J ends were trimmed by 0 bases and 11 bases, with 16 bases remaining between them. Germline values: CDR1 GTSNPN, CDR2 SVGIG (reference sequence). CDR3 protein: CAWSVLTGTGAFF. As DNA, the CDR3 is TGTGCCTGGAGTGTACTTACAGGGACCGGGGCTTTCTTT.

The CDR3 DNA reads TGTGCCAGCAGCCCCTCTTTTTCTGAAGCTTTCTTT. Amino acid sequence: CASSPSFSEAFF. This chain connects TRBV6-6 to TRBJ1-1; unclear D gene. The CDR3 extends over 12 amino acids. The V end lost 6 bases, the J end lost 6 bases, and 11 bases lay between the germline ends. Germline V gene lookup returns CDR1 MNHNY and CDR2 SVGAGI (reference sequence).

The chain couples TRBV6-5 to TRBJ1-2; TRBD1 matches at 7 bases. J was trimmed by 8 bases and V by 0 bases; bases with no gene match: 6. The CDR3 runs to 14 residues. Germline assignment: CDR1 MNHEY and CDR2 SVGAGI. CDR3 sequence: CASSYSIRGRGYTF. The CDR3 DNA follows: TGTGCCAGCAGTTACTCGATAAGGGGGCGAGGCTACACCTTC.

This clone has a single count. This chain connects TRBV5-4 to TRBJ1-3, with a weak D call TRBD1 (5 bases). Germline CDR1 and CDR2: SGHNT and YYREEE (reference sequence). The CDR3 runs 16 residues. V was cut by 0 bases and J by 0 bases, with 10 bases left in between. In nucleotides, the CDR3 is TGTGCCAGCAGCTTGGCGGGGGATGGCTCTGGAAACACCATATATTTT. The encoded protein is CASSLAGDGSGNTIYF. Drawing the rest from reference TRBV5-4 and TRBJ1-3, the complete variable domain is ETGVTQSPTHLIKTRGQQVTLRCSSQSGHNTVSWYQQALGQGPQFIFQYYREEENGRGNFPPRFSGLQFPNYSSELNVNALELDDSALYLCASSLAGDGSGNTIYFGEGSWLTVV.

The chain uses TRBV18 and TRBJ1-4; D is undetermined. V gave up 2 bases and J gave up 0 bases, with 7 bases separating them. This CDR3 contains 15 residues. Germline CDR1 KGHSH, CDR2 LQKENI. CDR3 residues: CASSPATPTNEKLFF. For the CDR3, the DNA is TGTGCCAGCTCACCAGCGACACCAACTAATGAAAAACTGTTTTTT.

This chain joins TRBV10-3 and TRBJ2-1; 12 nucleotides align to TRBD2. There are 15 residues in the CDR3. V gave up 8 bases and J gave up 6 bases; unmatched junction bases: 8. Germline V CDR1 and CDR2: ENHRY, SYGVKD. CDR3 bases: TGTGCCATCGGGCGACTAGCGGGAGTGGGCAATGAGCAGTTCTTC. Translation gives CAIGRLAGVGNEQFF.

The J gene is TRBJ2-7, the V gene TRBV28; maybe TRBD2 (5 bases). This CDR3 is built from 13 residues. Trimming pared 5 bases from V and 7 bases from J, leaving 15 bases between. CDR1 and CDR2 from the germline V gene are MDHEN and SYDVKM. The CDR3 coding sequence is TGTGCCAGCAGTCATACGGGGATGGGGGAGCAGTACTTC. This translates into CASSHTGMGEQYF. Full variable domain (outside the CDR3, taken from reference TRBV28 and TRBJ2-7): DVKVTQSSRYLVKRTGEKVFLECVQDMDHENMFWYRQDPGLGLRLIYFSYDVKMKEKGDIPEGYSVSREKKERFSLILESASTNQTSMYLCASSHTGMGEQYFGPGTRLTVT.

The V and J genes are TRBV2 and TRBJ1-5; the D is unclear. V lost 7 bases and J lost 0, with 10 bases in between. Germline V gene sequence: CDR1 SNHLY, CDR2 FYNNEI. CDR3 length equals 14 residues. The CDR3 bases are TGTGCCAGCATAAACGAGGCTAGCAATCAGCCCCAGCATTTT. Its protein product is CASINEASNQPQHF.

The chain links TRBV28 to TRBJ1-5; no definite D call. The V gene's germline CDR1 is MDHEN and CDR2 SYDVKM. Trimming removed 2 bases at V and 2 bases at J, with 16 bases between. This CDR3 is 17 amino acids long. CDR3 DNA sequence: TGTGCCAGCAGTTTAGCTGGAGTTGGCCCGGGCAATCAGCCCCAGCATTTT. This gives the protein CASSLAGVGPGNQPQHF.

This chain connects TRBV5-4 to TRBJ2-7, with TRBD2 matching 14 bases. This CDR3 region has 15 residues. Germline assignment: CDR1 SGHNT and CDR2 YYREEE (reference sequence). With 2 bases clipped from V and 5 bases from J, the junction kept 3 bases outside the gene matches. This CDR3 reads CASSLPGLAGDEQYF. CDR3 sequence (DNA): TGTGCCAGCAGCTTACCGGGACTAGCGGGAGACGAGCAGTACTTC.